Listed below are T cell receptor beta chains from one sample, sequenced in a study of shared clonotypes between healthy human individuals. Profiling relied on immunoSEQ multiplex PCR, and the TCRdb table lists in-frame clones only, not all of them. The data contain 550,000 to 700,000 clones, roughly 73% of them singletons. Material for sequencing was memory CD4+ T cells sorted from blood. These receptors were collected from a woman aged 30 to 39 in good health. Each CDR3 is given with its conserved first and last residue. D genes are given only for firm matches. Size is omitted from some rows. Given values are once, few, many or a class for expanded clones.

V gene	J gene	clone size	CDR3 length	D gene	CDR3 DNA	CDR3 protein
TRBV4-1	TRBJ1-1	few	16	-	TGCGCCAGCAGCCGCTCAGGGGTGGGGCAGAACACTGAAGCTTTCTTT	CASSRSGVGQNTEAFF
TRBV5-1	TRBJ1-1	-	13	TRBD1	TGCGCCAGCAGCTTGCAGGGGGGCACTGAAGCTTTCTTT	CASSLQGGTEAFF
TRBV19	TRBJ1-5	few	17	TRBD1	TGTGCCAGTAGTATAGTATTCCGGACAGGGACTAATCAGCCCCAGCATTTT	CASSIVFRTGTNQPQHF
TRBV28	TRBJ2-1	-	14	-	TGTGCCAGCAGTCAACCGGGACGGTACAATGAGCAGTTCTTC	CASSQPGRYNEQFF
TRBV6-5	TRBJ2-2	medium-sized	12	-	TGTGCCACACGGCCCCAGACCGGGGAGCTGTTTTTT	CATRPQTGELFF
TRBV6-5	TRBJ1-5	few	15	TRBD1	TGTGCCAGCAGACCGAGGGGGCAAGGCAATCAGCCCCAGCATTTT	CASRPRGQGNQPQHF
TRBV7-9	TRBJ2-4	-	18	-	TGTGCCAGCAGTCGCATGAGGCGGGAGACAGGTTCACCAAACATTCAGTACTTC	CASSRMRRETGSPNIQYF
TRBV19	TRBJ2-2	-	14	-	TGTGCCAGTATTGCGAGGACTCTCACCGGGGAGCTGTTTTTT	CASIARTLTGELFF
TRBV20-1	TRBJ2-1	-	11	-	TGCAGTGAATACAGAAACAATGAGCAGTTCTTC	CSEYRNNEQFF
TRBV5-1	TRBJ2-3	few	13	-	TGCGCCAGCAGGGGCGAGGGGTCGAATACGCAGTATTTT	CASRGEGSNTQYF
TRBV11-2	TRBJ2-7	-	14	-	TGTGCCAGCAGACAGAACGCGGGGTTCGACGAGCAGTACTTC	CASRQNAGFDEQYF
TRBV11-2	TRBJ2-5	-	13	-	TGTGCCAGCAGCTCCGGGCCCGAAGAGACCCAGTACTTC	CASSSGPEETQYF
TRBV10-3	TRBJ1-2	-	13	-	TGTGCCATCAGTGGGTACAGAAACTATGGCTACACCTTC	CAISGYRNYGYTF
TRBV19	TRBJ2-3	-	14	TRBD2	TGTGCCAGTAGTATAGCACGGGGGGCAGATACGCAGTATTTT	CASSIARGADTQYF
TRBV5-1	TRBJ1-4	-	15	-	TGCGCCAGCAGCCCGACGACCCACGGCGATGAAAAACTGTTTTTT	CASSPTTHGDEKLFF
TRBV6-1	TRBJ2-2	few	16	-	TGTGCCAGCAGTGAAGTCGGGGGTCTCGACACCGGGGAGCTGTTTTTT	CASSEVGGLDTGELFF
TRBV6-1	TRBJ2-7	-	14	-	TGTGCCAGCAGTGCCGGACTGAGGATCTACGAGCAGTACTTC	CASSAGLRIYEQYF
TRBV10-3	TRBJ1-1	-	15	TRBD1	TGTGCCATCAGTCAATCTCCAGGGGGGGACACTGAAGCTTTCTTT	CAISQSPGGDTEAFF
TRBV11-2	TRBJ2-2	-	15	TRBD1	TGTGCCAGCGTACCCCCGACAGGGATTGTCGGGGAGCTGTTTTTT	CASVPPTGIVGELFF
TRBV25-1	TRBJ2-1	-	12	-	TGTGCCAGCAGTGAAGCTGACAATGAGCAGTTCTTC	CASSEADNEQFF
TRBV28	TRBJ2-7	-	16	TRBD2	TGTGCCAGCAGTTTAGTGCGACTAGCGGGAACCTACGAGCAGTACTTC	CASSLVRLAGTYEQYF
TRBV28	TRBJ2-3	-	17	TRBD2	TGTGCCAGCAGTAAGGGAACTAGCGGGAAAGGTTCAGATACGCAGTATTTT	CASSKGTSGKGSDTQYF
TRBV5-1	TRBJ2-3	-	17	TRBD2	TGCGCCAGCAGCCCGGGGGGACTAGCGGGAGGAAGGGCTACGCAGTATTTT	CASSPGGLAGGRATQYF
TRBV29-1	TRBJ2-1	-	15	TRBD2	TGCAGCGCCGAAAGGGGAGGGCCTTTTTACAATGAGCAGTTCTTC	CSAERGGPFYNEQFF
TRBV6-1	TRBJ1-1	few	13	-	TGTGCCAGCAGTGATTACAGGGACACTGAAGCTTTCTTT	CASSDYRDTEAFF
TRBV7-3	TRBJ2-1	-	15	-	TGTGCCAGCAGCCCCTCGAGGCAGGACTACAATGAGCAGTTCTTC	CASSPSRQDYNEQFF
TRBV5-1	TRBJ2-7	-	14	TRBD2	TGCGCCAGCAGTCTTGGGACTAGCGGGAGTTGGCTGTACTTC	CASSLGTSGSWLYF
TRBV29-1	TRBJ2-1	-	11	-	TGCAGCGTCCGCCCTCACAGTGAGCAGTTCTTC	CSVRPHSEQFF
TRBV5-1	TRBJ1-1	-	17	TRBD1	TGCGCCAGCAGCTTGCGGACAGGGCGGCGGGAGGACACTGAAGCTTTCTTT	CASSLRTGRREDTEAFF